Following are 10 T cell receptor beta chains from one sample sequenced in a study of graft-versus-host responses after intestinal transplantation. Sequenced by immunoSEQ multiplex PCR; TCRdb stores in-frame clones only, minus some. Here the sample spans about 97,000 clones, around 90% being singletons. Sequenced material: PBMCs, taken roughly 450 days after intestinal transplant. All receptors come from a human patient who received an intestinal transplant, so some T cells may come from the graft donor.

The chain recombines TRBV5-4 with TRBJ1-1, with 9 bases aligning to TRBD1. With V trimmed by 5 bases and J by 5 bases, 4 bases remained unmatched. Germline assignment: CDR1 SGHNT and CDR2 YYREEE (reference sequence). CDR3 length: 13 residues. CDR3 sequence (DNA): TGTGCCAGCAGGACAGGGGGGAAGACTGAAGCTTTCTTT. It codes for CASRTGGKTEAFF.

V usage is TRBV6-5 and J usage is TRBJ1-4, with TRBD1 as a possible D gene (5 bases). Germline V gene data show CDR1 as MNHEY and CDR2 as SVGAGI. V was pared by 11 bases and J by 8 bases, with 18 bases between. This CDR3 is built from 13 residues. CDR3 in DNA: TGTGCCGGGAGGGACCCCCGCGGCGAAAAACTGTTTTTT. Translated: CAGRDPRGEKLFF.

The chain joins TRBV9 to TRBJ1-6, with a weak D call TRBD1 (6 bases). From germline, CDR1 is SGDLS and CDR2 YYNGEE. The CDR3 runs to 14 residues. Trimming removed 3 bases at V and 5 bases at J, with 9 bases between. The CDR3 DNA follows: TGTGCCAGCAGCGGGAGGACAGATAATTCACCCCTCCACTTT. Its protein is CASSGRTDNSPLHF.

The genes are TRBV6-5 and TRBJ1-2; TRBD1 agrees at 7 bases. CDR1 and CDR2 (germline): MNHEY, SVGAGI. Trimming at V came to 6 bases and at J to 5 bases, leaving 6 bases not matched to a gene. The CDR3 has 13 residues. CDR3 residues: CASSPRDRYGYTF. Written as DNA, the CDR3 is TGTGCCAGCAGCCCCCGGGACAGATATGGCTACACCTTC.

V is TRBV2 and J is TRBJ1-1, with a tentative D call TRBD1 (6 bases). CDR3 length: 12 amino acids. V lost 8 bases, J lost 1 base, and 8 bases lay in between. Looked up from germline, CDR1 is SNHLY and CDR2 is FYNNEI. DNA of the CDR3: TGTGCCAGCCTACAGGGGAACACTGAAGCTTTCTTT. Translated: CASLQGNTEAFF.

This chain connects TRBV19 to TRBJ2-7; TRBD1 agrees at 7 bases. The CDR3 runs 14 residues. The V and J ends lost 5 bases and 4 bases, in that order; junction bases with no gene match: 8. The germline V gene has CDR1 LNHDA and CDR2 SQIVND (reference sequence). In DNA, the CDR3 is TGTGCCAGTAGTCCCGGACAGGTCGGGTACGAGCAGTACTTC. This gives the protein CASSPGQVGYEQYF.

A word on this clone: Other DNA sequences in the sample encode the same CDR3. The CDR3 region is CASSYSGGPYEQYF. DNA of the CDR3: TGTGCCAGCAGTTACTCGGGGGGCCCCTACGAGCAGTACTTC. This chain links TRBV6-5 with TRBJ2-7; D possibly uses TRBD1 or TRBD2 (6 bases each). Per germline, CDR1 MNHEY and CDR2 SVGAGI. V lost 0 bases and J lost 2, with 8 bases in between. The CDR3 extends over 14 amino acids.

V usage is TRBV6-6 and J usage is TRBJ2-7, with a possible D match to TRBD2 (5 bases). Between the trimmed V and J ends, which lost 6 bases and 1 base, there was a span of 10 bases. This CDR3 contains 13 residues. Germline CDR1 reads MNHNY; CDR2 reads SVGAGI (reference sequence). CDR3 sequence: CASRIRESYEQYF. The CDR3 nucleotides read TGTGCCAGCAGGATTAGGGAGTCCTACGAGCAGTACTTC.

The chain has TRBV19 and TRBJ2-1; tentative D call: TRBD2 (6 bases). CDR1 is LNHDA, CDR2 SQIVND, per germline (reference sequence). The CDR3 has 14 amino acids. Trimming stripped 6 bases from V and 8 bases from J, with 17 bases between. CDR3 sequence: CASSQIAAADEQFF. The DNA for the CDR3 is TGTGCCAGTAGCCAAATAGCGGCTGCGGATGAGCAGTTCTTC.

This chain links TRBV7-6 with TRBJ1-3; a possible D gene is TRBD1 (5 bases). Germline V CDR1 and CDR2: SGHVS, FNYEAQ. The CDR3 runs to 17 residues. With 5 bases removed from V and 0 bases from J, the gap between germline ends came to 17 bases. In DNA form, the CDR3 reads TGTGCCAGCAGCCCCCAGCCCACAGGCACCTCTGGAAACACCATATATTTT. This translates into CASSPQPTGTSGNTIYF.